A selection of T cell receptor beta chains follows, all from one sample in a study of blood T cell repertoires in COVID-19. The repertoire was sequenced with immunoSEQ multiplex PCR; TCRdb's copy has only in-frame clones and lacks some. The table lists some 270,000 clones, roughly 81% of them singletons. Sequencing input: PBMCs or T cells enriched from blood (not recorded which). Every receptor here comes from a woman aged 45-65 years who had been exposed to COVID-19. Both conserved end residues are trimmed from each CDR3. Fields, in order: J gene, V gene, CDR3 protein.

J: TRBJ2-3; V: TRBV11-2; CDR3: ASSFWGPTDTQY
J: TRBJ2-1; V: TRBV7-9; CDR3: ASSLRDRGYNEQF
J: TRBJ1-2; V: TRBV29-1; CDR3: SVGGIGGPDYGYT
J: TRBJ2-7; V: TRBV7-2; CDR3: ASSLSRTGGRQQY
J: TRBJ1-2; V: TRBV29-1; CDR3: SVGGGIGYT
J: TRBJ2-1; V: TRBV12-3/TRBV12-4; CDR3: ASSWDRYNEQF
J: TRBJ1-1; V: TRBV20-1; CDR3: SASWGGDTEAF
J: TRBJ1-1; V: TRBV11-3; CDR3: ASSAQGNTEAF
J: TRBJ2-7; V: TRBV5-1; CDR3: ASSWERGPYEQY
J: TRBJ2-5; V: TRBV2; CDR3: ASSADRARETQY
J: TRBJ1-6; V: TRBV19; CDR3: ASSIDRVSPLH
J: TRBJ2-7; V: TRBV7-2; CDR3: ASSLVTGTGLTHEQY
J: TRBJ2-5; V: TRBV5-1; CDR3: ASSLGPRGGTETQY
J: TRBJ1-2; V: TRBV19; CDR3: ASSIGPPDGYT
J: TRBJ1-5; V: TRBV11-2; CDR3: ASSLDHSRNQPQH
J: TRBJ2-1; V: TRBV30; CDR3: AWSRQGPNEQF
J: TRBJ2-5; V: TRBV5-4; CDR3: ASSLLAGQETQY
J: TRBJ1-5; V: TRBV6-5; CDR3: ASTAGQNQPQH
J: TRBJ2-3; V: TRBV11-2; CDR3: ASSLDIQNTQY
J: TRBJ1-2; V: TRBV29-1; CDR3: SDLSILMGYT
J: TRBJ2-3; V: TRBV6-2/TRBV6-3; CDR3: ASSTGDTQY
J: TRBJ2-5; V: TRBV9; CDR3: ASSVVGGQETQY
J: TRBJ1-1; V: TRBV2; CDR3: ASRLDRGLTEAF
J: TRBJ1-3; V: TRBV20-1; CDR3: SASGLGIY
J: TRBJ2-2; V: TRBV9; CDR3: ASSVRAGAFTGELF
J: TRBJ2-1; V: TRBV4-1; CDR3: ASSQVPSGGYNEQF
J: TRBJ2-1; V: TRBV28; CDR3: ASSPTGERVYNEQF
J: TRBJ1-1; V: TRBV6-6; CDR3: ASSYGGQTEAF
J: TRBJ2-5; V: TRBV2; CDR3: ASSEARGGTQY
J: TRBJ1-1; V: TRBV7-9; CDR3: ASSLGNSYGGNTEAF
J: TRBJ2-5; V: TRBV30; CDR3: AWTELAGAQETQY
J: TRBJ1-2; V: TRBV9; CDR3: ASSTQGQGLRGYT
J: TRBJ2-4; V: TRBV7-2; CDR3: ASSKNRGRNIQY
J: TRBJ2-2; V: TRBV2; CDR3: ASMGGVGGELF
J: TRBJ2-7; V: TRBV5-5; CDR3: ASRLGLADYYEQY
J: TRBJ1-2; V: TRBV11-2; CDR3: ASSLGTGGELYGYT
J: TRBJ2-1; V: TRBV9; CDR3: ASSPLTHNEQF
J: TRBJ1-1; V: TRBV7-2; CDR3: ASSLGQSFTEAF
J: TRBJ2-1; V: TRBV27; CDR3: ASSLRAGAFNEQF
J: TRBJ2-7; V: TRBV4-2; CDR3: ASSQELAGGTYEQY
J: TRBJ2-3; V: TRBV5-1; CDR3: ASMRGIEGDTQY
J: TRBJ1-2; V: TRBV27; CDR3: ASSPIEGVDYGYT
J: TRBJ1-1; V: TRBV19; CDR3: ASQFERAGAF
J: TRBJ1-1; V: TRBV19; CDR3: ASSITGQGNTEAF
J: TRBJ2-7; V: TRBV27; CDR3: ASRTTASYEQY
J: TRBJ1-1; V: TRBV29-1; CDR3: SVQEHTEAF
J: TRBJ1-1; V: TRBV7-2; CDR3: ASSFGGGGYEAF
J: TRBJ2-7; V: TRBV2; CDR3: ASSPPSREQY
J: TRBJ1-1; V: TRBV3-1/TRBV3-2; CDR3: ASSQDLNTEAF
J: TRBJ1-1; V: TRBV20-1; CDR3: SASSSIAF
J: TRBJ2-7; V: TRBV7-2; CDR3: ASSPRGPYEQY
J: TRBJ2-5; V: TRBV7-2; CDR3: ASSLGLVPWGSETQY
J: TRBJ1-2; V: TRBV2; CDR3: ASRMTGNDGYT
J: TRBJ1-1; V: TRBV19; CDR3: ASREARLSNTEAF